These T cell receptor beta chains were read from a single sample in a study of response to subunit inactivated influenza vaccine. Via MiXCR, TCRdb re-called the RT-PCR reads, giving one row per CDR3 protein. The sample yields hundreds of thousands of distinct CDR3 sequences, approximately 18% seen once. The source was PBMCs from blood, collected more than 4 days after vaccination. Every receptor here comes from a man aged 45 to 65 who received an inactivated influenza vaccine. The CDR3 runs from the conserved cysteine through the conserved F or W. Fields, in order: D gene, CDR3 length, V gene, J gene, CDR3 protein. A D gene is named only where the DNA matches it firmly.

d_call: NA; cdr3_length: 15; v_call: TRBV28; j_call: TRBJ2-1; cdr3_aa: CASSPRTDLYNEQFF
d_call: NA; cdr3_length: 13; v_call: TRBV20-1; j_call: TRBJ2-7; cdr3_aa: CSAARDGVEEQYF
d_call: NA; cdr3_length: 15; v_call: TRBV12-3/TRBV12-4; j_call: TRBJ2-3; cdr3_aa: CASSKHGVSTDTQYF
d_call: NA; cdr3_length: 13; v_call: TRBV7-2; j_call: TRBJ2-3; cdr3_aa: CASSQGGADTQYF
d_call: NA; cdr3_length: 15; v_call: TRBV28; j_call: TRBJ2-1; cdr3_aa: CASRGWGQAGNEQFF
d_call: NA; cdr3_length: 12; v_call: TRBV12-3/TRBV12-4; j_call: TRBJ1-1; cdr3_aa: CASTQGITEAFF
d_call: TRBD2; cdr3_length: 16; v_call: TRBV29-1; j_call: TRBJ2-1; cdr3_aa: CSVDALAGVNYNEQFF
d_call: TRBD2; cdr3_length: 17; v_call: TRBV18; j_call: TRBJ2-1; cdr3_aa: CASSPLGSGRFGNEQFF
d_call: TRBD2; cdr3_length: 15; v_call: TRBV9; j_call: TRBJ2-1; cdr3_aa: CASSVSSGSYNWQFF
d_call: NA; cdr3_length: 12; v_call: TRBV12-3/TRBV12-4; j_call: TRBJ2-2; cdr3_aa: CASNPGAGELFF
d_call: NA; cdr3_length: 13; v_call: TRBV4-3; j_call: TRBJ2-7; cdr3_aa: CASSQEPETGQYF
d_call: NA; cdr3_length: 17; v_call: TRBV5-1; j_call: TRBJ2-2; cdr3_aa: CASSLHQGTTNTGELFF
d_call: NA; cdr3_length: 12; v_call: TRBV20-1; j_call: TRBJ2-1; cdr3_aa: CSASGGVPEQFF
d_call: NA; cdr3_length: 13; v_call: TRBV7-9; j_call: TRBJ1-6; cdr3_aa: CASSLAGESPLHF
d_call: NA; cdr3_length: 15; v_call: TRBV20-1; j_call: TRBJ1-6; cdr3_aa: CSASVGSSYNSPLHF
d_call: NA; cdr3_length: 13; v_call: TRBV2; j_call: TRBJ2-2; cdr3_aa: CASRWGQGGELFF
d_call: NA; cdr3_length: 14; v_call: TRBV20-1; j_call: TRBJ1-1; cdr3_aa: CSARRAGPRTEAFF
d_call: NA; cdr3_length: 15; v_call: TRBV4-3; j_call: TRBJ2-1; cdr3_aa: CASSQTKLAYNEQFF
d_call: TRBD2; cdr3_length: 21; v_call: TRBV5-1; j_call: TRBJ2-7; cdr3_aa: CASSLLGVASGLPFSLDEQYF
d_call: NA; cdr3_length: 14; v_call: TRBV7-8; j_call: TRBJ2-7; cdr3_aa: CASSSFVDSYEQYF
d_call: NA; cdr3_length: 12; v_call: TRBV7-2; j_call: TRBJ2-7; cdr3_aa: CASAWASAEQYF